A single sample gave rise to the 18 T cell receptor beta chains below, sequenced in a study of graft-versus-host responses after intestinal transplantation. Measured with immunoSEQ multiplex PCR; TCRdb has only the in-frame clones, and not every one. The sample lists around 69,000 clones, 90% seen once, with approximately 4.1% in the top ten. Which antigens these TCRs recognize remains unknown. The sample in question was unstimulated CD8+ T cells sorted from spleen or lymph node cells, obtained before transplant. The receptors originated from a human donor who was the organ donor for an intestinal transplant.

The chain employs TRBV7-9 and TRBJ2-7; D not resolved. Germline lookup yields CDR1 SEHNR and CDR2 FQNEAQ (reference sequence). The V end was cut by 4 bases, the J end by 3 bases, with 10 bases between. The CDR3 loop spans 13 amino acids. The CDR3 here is CASSSALHYEQYV. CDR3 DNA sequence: TGTGCCAGCAGCTCAGCATTACACTACGAGCAGTACGTC.

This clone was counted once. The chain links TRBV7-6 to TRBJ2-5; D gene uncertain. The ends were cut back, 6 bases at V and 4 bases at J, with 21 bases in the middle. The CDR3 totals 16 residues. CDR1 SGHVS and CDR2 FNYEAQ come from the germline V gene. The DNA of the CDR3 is TGTGCCAGCAGTATTCCAACACGGGTCTCGGGAGAGACCCAGTACTTC. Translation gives CASSIPTRVSGETQYF.

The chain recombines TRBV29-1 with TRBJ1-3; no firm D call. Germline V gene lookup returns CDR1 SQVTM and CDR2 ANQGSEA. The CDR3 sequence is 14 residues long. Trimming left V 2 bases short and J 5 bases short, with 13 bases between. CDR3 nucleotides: TGCAGCGTTGAATATACCTCGGTTAGAAACACCATATATTTT. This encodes CSVEYTSVRNTIYF.

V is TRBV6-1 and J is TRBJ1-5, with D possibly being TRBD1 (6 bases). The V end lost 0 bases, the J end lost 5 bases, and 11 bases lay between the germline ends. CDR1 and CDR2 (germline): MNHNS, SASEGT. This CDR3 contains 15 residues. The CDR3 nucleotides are TGTGCCAGCAGTGAAGCTTGGGGGCGGGATCAGCCCCAGCATTTT. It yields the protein CASSEAWGRDQPQHF.

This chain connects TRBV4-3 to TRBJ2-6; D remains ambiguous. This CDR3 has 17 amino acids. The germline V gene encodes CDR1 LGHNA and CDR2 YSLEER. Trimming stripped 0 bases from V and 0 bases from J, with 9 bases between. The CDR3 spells CASSQEGESSGANVLTF. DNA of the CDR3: TGCGCCAGCAGCCAAGAGGGCGAAAGCTCTGGGGCCAACGTCCTGACTTTC.

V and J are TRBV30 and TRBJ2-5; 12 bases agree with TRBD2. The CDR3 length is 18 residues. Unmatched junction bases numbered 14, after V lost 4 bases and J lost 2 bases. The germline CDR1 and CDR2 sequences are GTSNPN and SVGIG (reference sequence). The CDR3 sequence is CAWKLYGLAGLQQETQYF. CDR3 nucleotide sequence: TGTGCCTGGAAGCTTTATGGACTAGCGGGGCTCCAACAAGAGACCCAGTACTTC.

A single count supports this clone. The CDR3 bases are TGCAGTGCTAGCGTAGCGGACGAGCAGTACGTC. Translating it yields CSASVADEQYV. The chain has TRBV20-1 and TRBJ2-7; possibly TRBD2 for D (6 bases). Trimming removed 3 bases at V and 5 bases at J, with 8 bases between. Germline V gene lookup returns CDR1 DFQATT and CDR2 SNEGSKA (reference sequence). CDR3 length: 11 amino acids.

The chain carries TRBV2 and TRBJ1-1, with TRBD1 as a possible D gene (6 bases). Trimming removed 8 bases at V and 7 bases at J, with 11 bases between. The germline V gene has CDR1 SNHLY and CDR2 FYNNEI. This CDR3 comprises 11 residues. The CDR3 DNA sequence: TGTGCCAGCCGGGGGGGCCTTGAAGCTTTCTTT. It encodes CASRGGLEAFF.

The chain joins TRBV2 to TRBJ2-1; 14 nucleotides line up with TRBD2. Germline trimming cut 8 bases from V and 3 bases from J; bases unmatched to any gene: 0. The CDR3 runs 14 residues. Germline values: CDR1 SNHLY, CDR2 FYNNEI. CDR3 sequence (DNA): TGTGCCAGCGGGACTAGCGGGAGCTACAATGAGCAGTTCTTC. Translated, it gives CASGTSGSYNEQFF.

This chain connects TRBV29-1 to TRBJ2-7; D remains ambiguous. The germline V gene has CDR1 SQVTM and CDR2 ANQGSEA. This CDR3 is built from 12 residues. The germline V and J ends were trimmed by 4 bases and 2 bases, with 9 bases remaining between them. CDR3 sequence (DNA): TGCAGCGTTGCGACTTCCCCCTACGAGCAGTACGTC. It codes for CSVATSPYEQYV.

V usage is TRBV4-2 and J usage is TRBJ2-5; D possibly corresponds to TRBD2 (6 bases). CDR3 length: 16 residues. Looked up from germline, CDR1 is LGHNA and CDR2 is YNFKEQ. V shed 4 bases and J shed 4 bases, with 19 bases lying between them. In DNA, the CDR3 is TGTGCCAGCAGCCGGTGGGGGACGGGGGAAGGAGAGACCCAGTACTTC. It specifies CASSRWGTGEGETQYF.

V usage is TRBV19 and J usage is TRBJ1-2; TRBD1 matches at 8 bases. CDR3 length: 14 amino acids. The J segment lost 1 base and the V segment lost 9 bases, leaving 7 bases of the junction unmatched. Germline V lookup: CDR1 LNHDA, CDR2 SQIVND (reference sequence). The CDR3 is CARGTGTGNYGYTF. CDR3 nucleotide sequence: TGTGCCAGAGGGACCGGGACAGGTAACTATGGCTACACCTTC.

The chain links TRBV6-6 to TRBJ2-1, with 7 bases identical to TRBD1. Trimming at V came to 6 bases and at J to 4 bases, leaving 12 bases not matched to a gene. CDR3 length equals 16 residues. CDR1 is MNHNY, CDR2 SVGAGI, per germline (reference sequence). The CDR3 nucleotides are TGTGCCAGCAGCGCCTGGACAGGTTATTGGTACAATGAGCAGTTCTTC. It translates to CASSAWTGYWYNEQFF.

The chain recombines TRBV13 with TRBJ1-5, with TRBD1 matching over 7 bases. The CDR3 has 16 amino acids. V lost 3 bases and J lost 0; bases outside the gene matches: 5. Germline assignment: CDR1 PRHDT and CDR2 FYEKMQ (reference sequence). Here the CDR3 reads CASSLRGGRSNQPQHF. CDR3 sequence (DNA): TGTGCCAGCAGCTTGAGAGGGGGCCGTAGCAATCAGCCCCAGCATTTT.

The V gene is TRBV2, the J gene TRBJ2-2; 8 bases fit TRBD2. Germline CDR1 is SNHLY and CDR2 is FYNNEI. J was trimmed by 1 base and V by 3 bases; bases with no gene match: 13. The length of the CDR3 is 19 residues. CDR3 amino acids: CASSEYIAGSQQNTGELFF. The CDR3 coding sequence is TGTGCCAGCAGTGAGTACATAGCGGGGAGCCAACAGAACACCGGGGAGCTGTTTTTT.

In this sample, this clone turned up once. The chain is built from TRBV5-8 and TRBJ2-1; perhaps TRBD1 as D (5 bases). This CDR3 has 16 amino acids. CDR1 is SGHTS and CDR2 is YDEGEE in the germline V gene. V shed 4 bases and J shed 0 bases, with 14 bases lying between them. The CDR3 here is CASSTRQLSSYNEQFF. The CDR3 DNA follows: TGTGCCAGCAGCACCAGACAGTTGAGCTCCTACAATGAGCAGTTCTTC.

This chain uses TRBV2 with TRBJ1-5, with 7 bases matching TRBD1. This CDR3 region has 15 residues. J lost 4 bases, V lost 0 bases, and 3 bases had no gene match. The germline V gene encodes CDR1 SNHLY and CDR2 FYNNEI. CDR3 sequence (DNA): TGTGCCAGCAGTGAAGCGGGACAGAGAAATCAGCCCCAGCATTTT. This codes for CASSEAGQRNQPQHF.

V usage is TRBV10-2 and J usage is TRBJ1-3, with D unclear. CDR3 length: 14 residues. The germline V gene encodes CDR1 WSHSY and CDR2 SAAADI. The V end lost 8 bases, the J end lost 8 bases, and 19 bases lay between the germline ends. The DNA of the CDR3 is TGCGCCAGCCAGGACTGGGATCCCCTCTACACCATATATTTT. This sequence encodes CASQDWDPLYTIYF.